Shown below are 30 T cell receptor beta chains from a single sample sequenced in a study of blood T cell repertoires in COVID-19. TCRdb's copy holds only in-frame clones and misses some; the assay was immunoSEQ multiplex PCR. The table has approximately 230,000 clones, over 75% seen once; the top ten hold 2.1%. Material for sequencing was peripheral blood. The receptors originated from a woman between 40 and 50 years old who had recovered from COVID-19.

The V gene is TRBV28, the J gene TRBJ1-5; possibly TRBD1 for D (5 bases). The germline CDR1 and CDR2 sequences are MDHEN and SYDVKM. Trimming shortened V by 3 bases and J by 7 bases, and 13 bases separated the two germline ends. The CDR3 extends over 14 amino acids. CDR3 residues: CASSLSGGGQPQHF. The CDR3 DNA sequence: TGTGCCAGCAGTTTGAGCGGGGGTGGACAGCCCCAGCATTTT.

The V call is TRBV9, the J call TRBJ2-5, with TRBD1 identical over 8 bases. V was clipped by 2 bases and J by 5 bases; unmatched bases: 5. The CDR3 is 14 amino acids. Germline assignment: CDR1 SGDLS and CDR2 YYNGEE. DNA for the CDR3: TGTGCCAGCAGCGTGCCAGGGGGCCGGGAGACCCAGTACTTC. This codes for CASSVPGGRETQYF.

In regard to this clone: The junction differs from germline at one of its ends, possibly a read error. The chain recombines TRBV7-7 with TRBJ2-2; D is ambiguous. CDR1 is SSHAT and CDR2 is FNYEAQ in the germline V gene (reference sequence). The CDR3 sequence is 15 residues long. The CDR3 region is CASSLFPQNTGELFF. The CDR3 coding sequence is TGTGCTAGCAGCTTATTCCCCCAGAACACCGGGGAGCTGTTTTTT. Full variable domain (outside the CDR3, taken from reference TRBV7-7 and TRBJ2-2): GAGVSQSPRYKVTKRGQDVTLRCDPISSHATLYWYQQALGQGPEFLTYFNYEAQPDKSGLPSDRFSAERPEGSISTLTIQRTEQRDSAMYRCASSLFPQNTGELFFGEGSRLTVL.

V usage is TRBV7-2 and J usage is TRBJ2-5, with D maybe TRBD1 (5 bases). The germline V gene encodes CDR1 SGHTA and CDR2 FQGNSA. The V and J ends lost 4 bases and 1 base respectively, with 13 bases between them. This CDR3 contains 15 residues. CDR3 in DNA: TGTGCCAGCAGCTCTTTCAGGGTGGCCCAAGAGACCCAGTACTTC. This codes for CASSSFRVAQETQYF.

The chain uses TRBV6-5 and TRBJ2-7; 10 bases are shared with TRBD2. Trimming took 2 bases from V and 3 from J; bases not matched to a gene: 4. Germline V gene sequence: CDR1 MNHEY, CDR2 SVGAGI. This CDR3 region has 15 residues. The CDR3 nucleotides read TGTGCCAGCAGTTACGCGTCTAGCGGGGGCTACGAGCAGTACTTC. It yields the protein CASSYASSGGYEQYF.

The rearrangement joins TRBV7-2 to TRBJ1-2, with unresolved D. Germline V lookup: CDR1 SGHTA, CDR2 FQGNSA. Trimming stripped 4 bases from V and 4 bases from J, with 13 bases between. The CDR3 has 14 residues. CDR3 DNA sequence: TGTGCCAGCAGCTCTCGACTGAAAATCTATGGCTACACCTTC. It yields the protein CASSSRLKIYGYTF.

The chain couples TRBV6-5 to TRBJ1-4, with 8 bases identical to TRBD1. Per germline, CDR1 MNHEY and CDR2 SVGAGI. Trimming at V came to 6 bases and at J to 8 bases, leaving 8 bases not matched to a gene. The CDR3 is made up of 14 amino acids. This CDR3 reads CASRNRGVGEKLFF. The CDR3 nucleotides are TGTGCCAGCAGGAACAGGGGGGTAGGCGAAAAACTGTTTTTT.

This rearrangement joins TRBV9 to TRBJ1-1; no definite D call. The ends were cut back, 0 bases at V and 3 bases at J, with 9 bases in the middle. In germline, CDR1 is SGDLS, CDR2 YYNGEE. The CDR3 runs 14 residues. The CDR3 here is CASSVAGRDTEAFF. The CDR3 DNA reads as TGTGCCAGCAGCGTAGCGGGAAGGGACACTGAAGCTTTCTTT.

The J gene is TRBJ2-3, the V gene TRBV5-1, with D maybe TRBD2 (5 bases). Germline CDR1 is SGHRS and CDR2 is YFSETQ. V lost 0 bases and J lost 5, with 10 bases in between. The CDR3 is made up of 14 amino acids. CDR3 DNA: TGCGCCAGCAGCTTGGGAGGGTTGGGAGATACGCAGTATTTT. Its protein is CASSLGGLGDTQYF.

V gene TRBV6-1 combines with J gene TRBJ2-2; 12 bases are shared with TRBD2. This CDR3 is built from 17 residues. Germline V gene lookup returns CDR1 MNHNS and CDR2 SASEGT. V shed 1 base and J 5 bases; nucleotides not matched to a gene: 5. This CDR3 reads CASSEGGLAGITGELFF. CDR3 nucleotide sequence: TGTGCCAGCAGTGAAGGAGGACTAGCGGGAATAACCGGGGAGCTGTTTTTT.

The table lists this clone with a count of one. The CDR3 nucleotides read TGTGCCAGCACAGGGGTCCGCAGTCAGCCCCAGCATTTT. This encodes CASTGVRSQPQHF. V and J are TRBV28 and TRBJ1-5; possibly TRBD1 for D (6 bases). V lost 7 bases and J 6 bases, leaving 13 bases between the germline ends. This CDR3 comprises 13 residues. Germline values: CDR1 MDHEN, CDR2 SYDVKM.

The genes are TRBV4-2 and TRBJ2-3; 7 bases map to TRBD2. From germline, CDR1 is LGHNA and CDR2 YNFKEQ. The CDR3 covers 14 residues. V lost 4 bases, J lost 5 bases, and 6 bases stayed unmatched. In nucleotides, the CDR3 is TGTGCCAGCAGCCCAAGACTAGCAGTAGATACGCAGTATTTT. It codes for CASSPRLAVDTQYF.

The chain joins TRBV6-6 to TRBJ1-2, with 10 positions matching TRBD1. V gave up 5 bases and J gave up 2 bases; unmatched junction bases: 8. Germline assignment: CDR1 MNHNY and CDR2 SVGAGI (reference sequence). This CDR3 is built from 16 residues. CDR3: CASSRQGANPNYGYTF. The CDR3 nucleotides read TGTGCCAGCAGTCGACAGGGGGCTAATCCAAACTATGGCTACACCTTC.

This clone was picked up a small number of times. V usage is TRBV7-9 and J usage is TRBJ1-6; 9 bases are a match to TRBD1. The CDR3 covers 13 residues. CDR1 and CDR2 from the germline V gene are SEHNR and FQNEAQ (reference sequence). Trimming at V came to 4 bases and at J to 8 bases, leaving 0 bases not matched to a gene. CDR3 sequence reads: CASSWTGDSPLHF. CDR3 coding DNA: TGTGCCAGCAGCTGGACAGGGGATTCACCCCTCCACTTT. The full variable domain, in which reference TRBV7-9 and TRBJ1-6 provide the parts outside the CDR3, is DTGVSQNPRHKITKRGQNVTFRCDPISEHNRLYWYRQTLGQGPEFLTYFQNEAQLEKSRLLSDRFSAERPKGSFSTLEIQRTEQGDSAMYLCASSWTGDSPLHFGNGTRLTVT.

V gene TRBV4-3 combines with J gene TRBJ1-4, with TRBD1 identical over 8 bases. Unmatched junction bases numbered 5, after V lost 4 bases and J lost 7 bases. In germline, CDR1 is LGHNA, CDR2 YSLEER. The CDR3 is 14 amino acids. Here the CDR3 reads CASSRQGMGEKLFF. CDR3 DNA sequence: TGCGCCAGCAGCCGACAGGGGATGGGTGAAAAACTGTTTTTT.

The chain has TRBV29-1 and TRBJ1-1, with 9 bases identical to TRBD1. The CDR3 contains 13 residues. Germline CDR1 SQVTM, CDR2 ANQGSEA. The V segment lost 4 bases and the J segment 3 bases; nucleotides outside the gene matches: 3. The CDR3 reads CSVARTGDTEAFF. The CDR3 bases are TGCAGCGTTGCGCGGACAGGGGACACTGAAGCTTTCTTT.

The rearrangement links TRBV3-1 (or the pseudogene TRBV3-2) to TRBJ1-3; D not certain. V lost 2 bases and J lost 4, with 12 bases in between. CDR1 and CDR2 from the germline V gene are LGHDT and YNNKEL (reference sequence). There are 15 residues in the CDR3. Here the CDR3 DNA reads TGTGCCAGCAGCCAACGGCAGGCAAACGGAAACACCATATATTTT. Residues: CASSQRQANGNTIYF.

The rearrangement joins TRBV4-2 to TRBJ2-1, with 16 nucleotides matching TRBD2. With V trimmed by 0 bases and J by 5 bases, 13 bases remained unmatched. This CDR3 region has 21 residues. Germline-derived CDR1 and CDR2 are LGHNA and YNFKEQ. Here the CDR3 DNA reads TGTGCCAGCAGCCAAGATTGGGCGCCGGGACTAGCGGGGGGGACAGACAATGAGCAGTTCTTC. It specifies CASSQDWAPGLAGGTDNEQFF.

This chain joins TRBV30 and TRBJ2-6; TRBD2 might be the D (5 bases). This CDR3 contains 13 residues. Between the trimmed V and J ends, which lost 7 bases and 4 bases, there was a span of 11 bases. Germline-derived CDR1 and CDR2 are GTSNPN and SVGIG (reference sequence). The CDR3 nucleotides read TGTGCCTCGGACTTCTCCGGGGCCAACGTCCTGACTTTC. Amino acids: CASDFSGANVLTF. Based on the CDR3 plus reference TRBV30 and TRBJ2-6, the full variable domain is SQTIHQWPATLVQPVGSPLSLECTVEGTSNPNLYWYRQAAGRGLQLLFYSVGIGQISSEVPQNLSASRPQDRQFILSSKKLLLSDSGFYLCASDFSGANVLTFGAGSRLTVL.

This chain connects TRBV27 to TRBJ2-7, with TRBD1 identical over 7 bases. The J segment lost 4 bases and the V segment lost 5 bases, leaving 8 bases of the junction unmatched. The CDR3 sequence is 14 residues long. Germline CDR1 is MNHEY and CDR2 is SMNVEV (reference sequence). Written as DNA, the CDR3 is TGTGCCAGCAGTCACTACAGGGGTGCGTACGAGCAGTACTTC. Amino acid sequence: CASSHYRGAYEQYF.

The chain is built from TRBV7-2 and TRBJ1-2, with 9 bases matching TRBD1. J was trimmed by 7 bases and V by 5 bases; bases with no gene match: 5. The CDR3 length is 13 residues. The V gene's germline CDR1 is SGHTA and CDR2 FQGNSA. CDR3 region: CASSLQGALGYTF. The CDR3 DNA sequence: TGTGCCAGCAGCCTACAGGGGGCGCTTGGCTACACCTTC.

The chain employs TRBV19 and TRBJ2-4; D possibly corresponds to TRBD1 (7 bases). Germline CDR1 is LNHDA and CDR2 is SQIVND (reference sequence). The CDR3 contains 18 residues. Trimming left V 1 base short and J 0 bases short, with 16 bases between. The CDR3 DNA is TGTGCCAGTAGTATAGGTTTGGCGGGACAGTTAGCCAAAAACATTCAGTACTTC. Translated: CASSIGLAGQLAKNIQYF.

J is TRBJ1-5 and V is TRBV18, with a weak D call TRBD1 (5 bases). The V gene's germline CDR1 is KGHSH and CDR2 LQKENI. This CDR3 is built from 15 residues. The V end lost 3 bases, the J end lost 3 bases, and 12 bases lay between the germline ends. The CDR3 DNA reads as TGTGCCAGCTCACCTACGGGACTCATCAATCAGCCCCAGCATTTT. Protein sequence: CASSPTGLINQPQHF.

This chain links TRBV19 with TRBJ2-7, with 9 bases aligning to TRBD1. This CDR3 has 18 amino acids. Looked up from germline, CDR1 is LNHDA and CDR2 is SQIVND (reference sequence). J was trimmed by 0 bases and V by 6 bases; bases with no gene match: 15. DNA of the CDR3: TGTGCCAGTAGCCCCTATCGGACAGGGGTAATAAGCTCCTACGAGCAGTACTTC. Translated: CASSPYRTGVISSYEQYF.

The chain combines TRBV6-4 with TRBJ1-1, with 7 bases aligning to TRBD1. This CDR3 comprises 13 residues. With 4 bases clipped from V and 1 base from J, the junction kept 0 bases outside the gene matches. The germline V gene encodes CDR1 MRHNA and CDR2 SNTAGT. The CDR3 protein is CASSGDRNTEAFF. DNA of the CDR3: TGTGCCAGCAGTGGGGACAGGAACACTGAAGCTTTCTTT.

V is TRBV5-4 and J is TRBJ2-1, with D possibly matching TRBD1 (6 bases). Germline V gives CDR1 SGHNT, CDR2 YYREEE (reference sequence). The CDR3 is 14 amino acids. Trimming took off 0 bases at V and 10 bases at J, with 14 bases between the two ends. Here the CDR3 reads CASSLATGGGEQFF. CDR3 bases: TGTGCCAGCAGCTTGGCGACTGGGGGCGGAGAGCAGTTCTTC.

With respect to this clone: In the same sample, other DNA sequences code for this CDR3. J is TRBJ2-2 and V is TRBV19; 7 bases are shared with TRBD1. After removal of 3 bases from V and 2 bases from J, the junction contained 3 bases not matched to a gene. Germline CDR1 reads LNHDA; CDR2 reads SQIVND (reference sequence). The CDR3 spans 15 residues. The CDR3 DNA follows: TGTGCCAGTAGTATCACAGGGGTAAACACCGGGGAGCTGTTTTTT. It specifies CASSITGVNTGELFF.

This chain uses TRBV6-1 with TRBJ2-7; unclear D gene. CDR1 is MNHNS, CDR2 SASEGT, per germline. The CDR3 is 15 amino acids. Trimming removed 0 bases at V and 4 bases at J, with 13 bases between. The CDR3 nucleotides are TGTGCCAGCAGTGAAGCTGGCGGCAGTCTATACGAGCAGTACTTC. It is translated as CASSEAGGSLYEQYF.

The chain combines TRBV7-2 with TRBJ2-1; 8 nucleotides agree with TRBD1. This CDR3 is built from 15 residues. V trimming: 2 bases; J trimming: 7 bases; junction bases outside the gene matches: 7. Germline values: CDR1 SGHTA, CDR2 FQGNSA. CDR3 coding DNA: TGTGCCAGCAGCTTACAGGGGGCGCTTCGGAATGAGCAGTTCTTC. Protein: CASSLQGALRNEQFF.

This chain joins TRBV19 and TRBJ2-1, with D unclear. The V gene lost 3 bases and the J gene lost 0 bases, with 6 bases spanning the gap. The germline V gene has CDR1 LNHDA and CDR2 SQIVND (reference sequence). The CDR3 contains 14 residues. The CDR3 sequence: CASSIESSYNEQFF. Here the CDR3 DNA reads TGTGCCAGTAGTATTGAGAGCTCCTACAATGAGCAGTTCTTC. Together with reference TRBV19 and TRBJ2-1, the CDR3 gives the full variable domain: DGGITQSPKYLFRKEGQNVTLSCEQNLNHDAMYWYRQDPGQGLRLIYYSQIVNDFQKGDIAEGYSVSREKKESFPLTVTSAQKNPTAFYLCASSIESSYNEQFFGPGTRLTVL.